The 13 T cell receptor beta chains below come from one sample, sequenced in a study of blood T cell repertoires in COVID-19. Clones were sequenced by immunoSEQ multiplex PCR, and TCRdb holds only the in-frame ones, with some missing. The table shows 200,000 to 300,000 clones, with over 80% occurring only once. The specimen sequenced was peripheral blood. Source of these receptors: a human donor in a cohort sampled during active COVID-19.

V usage is TRBV3-1 (or the pseudogene TRBV3-2) and J usage is TRBJ2-3, with a tentative D call TRBD1 (5 bases). This CDR3 spans 17 amino acids. Germline loops: CDR1 LGHDT, CDR2 YNNKEL (reference sequence). V was shortened by 0 bases and J by 0 bases, with 13 bases between the two germline ends. Written as DNA, the CDR3 is TGTGCCAGCAGCCAAGATTGGGCAGGGTCTAGCACAGATACGCAGTATTTT. It is translated as CASSQDWAGSSTDTQYF.

The V and J genes are TRBV28 and TRBJ2-5; the match to TRBD1 covers 9 bases. The length of the CDR3 is 15 residues. Germline assignment: CDR1 MDHEN and CDR2 SYDVKM. V gave up 4 bases and J gave up 4 bases; unmatched junction bases: 7. Here the CDR3 reads CASSSDRGTRETQYF. The CDR3 coding sequence is TGTGCCAGCAGTTCAGACAGGGGGACACGAGAGACCCAGTACTTC.

This chain connects TRBV5-1 to TRBJ2-7; no clear D. The CDR3 is made up of 12 amino acids. The V gene's germline CDR1 is SGHRS and CDR2 YFSETQ. V lost 2 bases to trimming and J lost 6 bases, with 9 bases between them. CDR3 in amino acids: CASSFSIGEQYF. CDR3 DNA: TGCGCCAGCAGCTTCTCCATCGGCGAGCAGTACTTC.

V is TRBV5-1 and J is TRBJ2-3; TRBD1 agrees at 9 bases. This CDR3 contains 16 residues. The J segment lost 2 bases and the V segment lost 4 bases, leaving 8 bases of the junction unmatched. The germline V gene has CDR1 SGHRS and CDR2 YFSETQ. CDR3 loop: CASSPLRDRDTDTQYF. As DNA, the CDR3 is TGCGCCAGCAGCCCGCTCCGGGACAGGGACACAGATACGCAGTATTTT.

DNA of the CDR3: TGTGCCAGCAGCTTAGGCTGGCAGGGGGCATCCGAAGCTTTCTTT. It encodes CASSLGWQGASEAFF. This chain uses TRBV7-8 with TRBJ1-1, with 8 bases fitting TRBD1. CDR1 is SGHVS, CDR2 FQNEAQ, per germline. This CDR3 region has 15 residues. V shed 1 base, J shed 8 bases, and the junction held 9 bases outside the gene matches.

CDR3 residues: CASSFPGLAGSSYEQYF. The CDR3 bases are TGTGCCAGCAGCTTCCCGGGACTAGCGGGTTCCTCCTACGAGCAGTACTTC. The J gene is TRBJ2-7, the V gene TRBV5-5; TRBD2 agrees at 12 bases. CDR3 size: 17 residues. Per germline, CDR1 SGHKS and CDR2 YYEKEE (reference sequence). V lost 2 bases, J lost 0 bases, and 6 bases stayed unmatched. The full variable domain, in which reference TRBV5-5 and TRBJ2-7 provide the parts outside the CDR3, is DAGVTQSPTHLIKTRGQQVTLRCSPISGHKSVSWYQQVLGQGPQFIFQYYEKEERGRGNFPDRFSARQFPNYSSELNVNALLLGDSALYLCASSFPGLAGSSYEQYFGPGTRLTVT.

This chain joins TRBV2 and TRBJ2-1; the match to TRBD2 covers 9 bases. Trimming removed 7 bases from V and 0 bases from J; junction bases left unmatched: 4. Germline V gene data show CDR1 as SNHLY and CDR2 as FYNNEI. CDR3 length equals 15 residues. CDR3 in amino acids: CASIAGGISYNEQFF. CDR3 sequence (DNA): TGTGCCAGCATTGCGGGGGGGATCTCCTACAATGAGCAGTTCTTC. The full variable domain, completed using reference TRBV2 and TRBJ2-1, is EPEVTQTPSHQVTQMGQEVILRCVPISNHLYFYWYRQILGQKVEFLVSFYNNEISEKSEIFDDQFSVERPDGSNFTLKIRSTKLEDSAMYFCASIAGGISYNEQFFGPGTRLTVL.

This rearrangement joins TRBV15 to TRBJ2-6; 7 nucleotides align to TRBD2. Germline lookup yields CDR1 LNHNV and CDR2 YYDKDF (reference sequence). This CDR3 is built from 17 residues. Trimming took 5 bases from V and 2 from J; bases not matched to a gene: 9. In DNA, the CDR3 is TGTGCCACCAGCGGCCCCGTGGGGGGGGCTGGGGCCAACGTCCTGACTTTC. It yields the protein CATSGPVGGAGANVLTF.

This chain connects TRBV5-6 to TRBJ1-3; no firm D call. Trimming took off 0 bases at V and 0 bases at J, with 7 bases between the two ends. From germline, CDR1 is SGHDT and CDR2 YYEEEE. The CDR3 consists of 15 residues. In DNA, the CDR3 is TGTGCCAGCAGCTTGGTAGCCGACTCTGGAAACACCATATATTTT. Translated: CASSLVADSGNTIYF.

The V gene is TRBV12-3 or TRBV12-4, the J gene TRBJ2-7; maybe TRBD1 (6 bases). This CDR3 is built from 12 residues. Trimming removed 6 bases from V and 4 bases from J, with 10 bases in between. CDR3: CASSSQGYEQYF. CDR3 in DNA: TGTGCCAGCAGCTCACAGGGTTACGAGCAGTACTTC.

This clone was seen a single time. The CDR3 nucleotides read TGTGCCAGCAGTGAGACAGGGGGTTCTGAAAAACTGTTTTTT. Amino acid sequence: CASSETGGSEKLFF. The chain carries TRBV2 and TRBJ1-4, with 9 bases matching TRBD1. Germline V gene lookup returns CDR1 SNHLY and CDR2 FYNNEI. There are 14 residues in the CDR3. Unmatched junction bases numbered 3, after V lost 3 bases and J lost 7 bases.

The rearrangement joins TRBV20-1 to TRBJ2-4; 10 bases agree with TRBD2. The CDR3 is 14 residues long. Trimming cost V 3 bases and J 8 bases; bases outside gene matches: 7. Germline loops: CDR1 DFQATT, CDR2 SNEGSKA (reference sequence). CDR3 sequence (DNA): TGCAGTGCTAGTCTCCTAGCGGGAGTGCACATTCAGTACTTC. It is translated as CSASLLAGVHIQYF.

This clone appeared once. This chain joins TRBV7-2 and TRBJ1-5, with D possibly matching TRBD1 (5 bases). Germline CDR1 and CDR2: SGHTA and FQGNSA. CDR3 size: 15 residues. V lost 1 base and J lost 10, with 17 bases in between. The CDR3 protein is CASSLEGRDLSPQHF. As DNA, the CDR3 is TGTGCCAGCAGCTTAGAGGGCAGGGATTTGAGTCCCCAGCATTTT.